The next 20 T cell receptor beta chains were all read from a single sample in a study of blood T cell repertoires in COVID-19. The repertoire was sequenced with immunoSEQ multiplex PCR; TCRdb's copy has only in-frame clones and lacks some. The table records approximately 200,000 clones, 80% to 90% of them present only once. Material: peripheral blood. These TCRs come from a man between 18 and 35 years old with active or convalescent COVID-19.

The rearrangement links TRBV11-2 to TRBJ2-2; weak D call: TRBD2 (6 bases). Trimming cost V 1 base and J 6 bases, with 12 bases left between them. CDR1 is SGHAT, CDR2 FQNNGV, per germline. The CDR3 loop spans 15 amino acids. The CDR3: CASSLVVSGAGELFF. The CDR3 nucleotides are TGTGCCAGCAGCTTAGTAGTGTCGGGAGCCGGGGAGCTGTTTTTT.

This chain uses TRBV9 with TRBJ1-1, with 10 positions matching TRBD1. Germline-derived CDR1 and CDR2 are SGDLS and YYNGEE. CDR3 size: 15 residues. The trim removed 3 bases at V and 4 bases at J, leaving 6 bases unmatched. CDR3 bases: TGTGCCAGCAGCGCGGGGGGACAGGGGACCACTGAAGCTTTCTTT. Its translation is CASSAGGQGTTEAFF. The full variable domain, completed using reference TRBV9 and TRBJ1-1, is DSGVTQTPKHLITATGQRVTLRCSPRSGDLSVYWYQQSLDQGLQFLIQYYNGEERAKGNILERFSAQQFPDLHSELNLSSLELGDSALYFCASSAGGQGTTEAFFGQGTRLTVV.

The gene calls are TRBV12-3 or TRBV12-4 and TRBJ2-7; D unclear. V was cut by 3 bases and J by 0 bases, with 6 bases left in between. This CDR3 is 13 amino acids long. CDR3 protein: CASSFGRSYEQYF. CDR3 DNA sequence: TGTGCCAGCAGTTTTGGGCGCTCCTACGAGCAGTACTTC.

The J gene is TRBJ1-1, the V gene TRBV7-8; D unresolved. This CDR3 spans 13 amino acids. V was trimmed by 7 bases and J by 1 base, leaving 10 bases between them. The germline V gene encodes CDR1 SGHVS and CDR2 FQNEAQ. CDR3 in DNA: TGTGCCAGCACGGCCCGGGAGAACACTGAAGCTTTCTTT. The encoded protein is CASTARENTEAFF.

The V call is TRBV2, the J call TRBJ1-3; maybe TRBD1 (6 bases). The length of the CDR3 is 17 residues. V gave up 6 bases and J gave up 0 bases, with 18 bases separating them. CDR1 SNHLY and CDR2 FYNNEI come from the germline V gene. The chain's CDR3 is CASSETSTGFSGNTIYF. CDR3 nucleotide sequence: TGTGCCAGCAGCGAAACAAGTACAGGGTTCTCTGGAAACACCATATATTTT.

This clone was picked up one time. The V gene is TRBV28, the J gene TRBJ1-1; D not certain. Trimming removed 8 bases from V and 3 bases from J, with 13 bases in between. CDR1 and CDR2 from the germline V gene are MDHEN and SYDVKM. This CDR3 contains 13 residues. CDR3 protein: CASSPARDTEAFF. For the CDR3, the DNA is TGTGCCAGCTCTCCCGCGAGGGACACTGAAGCTTTCTTT.

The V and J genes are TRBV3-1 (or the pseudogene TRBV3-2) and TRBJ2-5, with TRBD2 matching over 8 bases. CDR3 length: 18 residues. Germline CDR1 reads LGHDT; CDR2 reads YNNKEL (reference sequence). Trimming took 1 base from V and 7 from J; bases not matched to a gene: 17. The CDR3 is CASSQAGQGTGGPGTQYF. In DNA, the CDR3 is TGTGCCAGCAGCCAAGCCGGGCAGGGGACGGGAGGGCCTGGGACCCAGTACTTC.

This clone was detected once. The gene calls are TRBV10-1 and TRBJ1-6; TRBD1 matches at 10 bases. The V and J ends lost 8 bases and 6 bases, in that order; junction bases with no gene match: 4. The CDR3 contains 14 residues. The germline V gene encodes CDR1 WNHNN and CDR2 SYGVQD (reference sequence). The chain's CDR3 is CASARTGGNSPLHF. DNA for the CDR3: TGCGCCAGCGCCCGGACAGGGGGTAATTCACCCCTCCACTTT.

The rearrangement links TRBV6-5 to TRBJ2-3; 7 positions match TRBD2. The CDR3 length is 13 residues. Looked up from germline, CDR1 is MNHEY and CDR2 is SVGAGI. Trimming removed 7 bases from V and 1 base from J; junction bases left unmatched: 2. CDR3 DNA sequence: TGTGCCAGCAAGGGACTACGCACAGATACGCAGTATTTT. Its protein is CASKGLRTDTQYF.

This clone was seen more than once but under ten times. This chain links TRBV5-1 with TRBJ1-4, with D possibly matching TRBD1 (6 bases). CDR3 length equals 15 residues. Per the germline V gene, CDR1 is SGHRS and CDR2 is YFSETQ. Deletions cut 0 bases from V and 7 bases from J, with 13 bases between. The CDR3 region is CASSLEARGGEKLFF. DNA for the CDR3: TGCGCCAGCAGCTTGGAGGCCAGGGGTGGTGAAAAACTGTTTTTT.

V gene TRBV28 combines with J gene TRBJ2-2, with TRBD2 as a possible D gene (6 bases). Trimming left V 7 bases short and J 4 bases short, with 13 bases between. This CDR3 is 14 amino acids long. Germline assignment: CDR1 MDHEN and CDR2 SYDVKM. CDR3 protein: CASILSGSTGELFF. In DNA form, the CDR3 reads TGTGCCAGCATCTTGAGCGGGTCCACCGGGGAGCTGTTTTTT.

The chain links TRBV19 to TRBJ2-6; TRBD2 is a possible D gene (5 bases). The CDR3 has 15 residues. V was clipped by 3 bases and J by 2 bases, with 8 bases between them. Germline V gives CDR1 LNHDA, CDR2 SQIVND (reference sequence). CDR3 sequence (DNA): TGTGCCAGTAGTATGGGAGCCACTGGGGCCAACGTCCTGACTTTC. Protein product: CASSMGATGANVLTF. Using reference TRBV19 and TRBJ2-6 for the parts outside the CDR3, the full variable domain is DGGITQSPKYLFRKEGQNVTLSCEQNLNHDAMYWYRQDPGQGLRLIYYSQIVNDFQKGDIAEGYSVSREKKESFPLTVTSAQKNPTAFYLCASSMGATGANVLTFGAGSRLTVL.

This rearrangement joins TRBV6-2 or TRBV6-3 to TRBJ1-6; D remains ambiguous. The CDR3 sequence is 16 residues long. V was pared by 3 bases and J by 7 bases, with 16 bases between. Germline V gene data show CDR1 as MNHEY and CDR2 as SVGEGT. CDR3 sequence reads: CASSYTEGGGNSPLHF. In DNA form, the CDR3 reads TGTGCCAGCAGTTATACAGAGGGAGGAGGCAATTCACCCCTCCACTTT.

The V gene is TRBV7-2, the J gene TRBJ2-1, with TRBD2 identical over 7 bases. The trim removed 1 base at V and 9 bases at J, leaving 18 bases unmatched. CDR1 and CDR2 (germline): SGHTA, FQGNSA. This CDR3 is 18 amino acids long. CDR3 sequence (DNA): TGTGCCAGCAGCTTAGGGCGCCGAGCGGGAAGAGCGGAGGGTGAGCAGTTCTTC. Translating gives CASSLGRRAGRAEGEQFF.

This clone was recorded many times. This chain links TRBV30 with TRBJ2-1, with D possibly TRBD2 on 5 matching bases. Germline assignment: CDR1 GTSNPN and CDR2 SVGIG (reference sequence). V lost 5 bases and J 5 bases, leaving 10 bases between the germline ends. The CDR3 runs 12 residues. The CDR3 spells CAWQPGNNEQFF. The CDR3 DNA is TGTGCCTGGCAACCGGGAAACAATGAGCAGTTCTTC.

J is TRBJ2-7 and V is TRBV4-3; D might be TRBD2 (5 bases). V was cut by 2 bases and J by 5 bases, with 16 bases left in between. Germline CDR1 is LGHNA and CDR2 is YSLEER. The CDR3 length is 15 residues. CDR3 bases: TGCGCCAGCAGCCAAACAACCGGGATCGCTCACGAGCAGTACTTC. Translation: CASSQTTGIAHEQYF.

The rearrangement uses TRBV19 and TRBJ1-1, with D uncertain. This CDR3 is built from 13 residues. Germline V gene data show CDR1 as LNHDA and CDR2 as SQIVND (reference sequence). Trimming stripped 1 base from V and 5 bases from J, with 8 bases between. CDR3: CASSIVYPTEAFF. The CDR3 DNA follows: TGTGCCAGTAGTATAGTGTATCCGACTGAAGCTTTCTTT. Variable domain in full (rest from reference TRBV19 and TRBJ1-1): DGGITQSPKYLFRKEGQNVTLSCEQNLNHDAMYWYRQDPGQGLRLIYYSQIVNDFQKGDIAEGYSVSREKKESFPLTVTSAQKNPTAFYLCASSIVYPTEAFFGQGTRLTVV.

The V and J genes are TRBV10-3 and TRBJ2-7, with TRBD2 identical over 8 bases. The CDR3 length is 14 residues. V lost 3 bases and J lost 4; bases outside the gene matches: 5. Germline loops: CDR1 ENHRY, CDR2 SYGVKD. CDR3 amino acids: CAISESGSVYEQYF. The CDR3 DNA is TGTGCCATCAGTGAAAGCGGGAGTGTTTACGAGCAGTACTTC.

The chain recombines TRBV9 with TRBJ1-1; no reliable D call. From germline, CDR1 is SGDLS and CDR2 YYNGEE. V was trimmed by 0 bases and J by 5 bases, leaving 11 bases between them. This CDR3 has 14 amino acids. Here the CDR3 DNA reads TGTGCCAGCAGCGTAGCGGGGTCCCGGACTGAAGCTTTCTTT. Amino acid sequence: CASSVAGSRTEAFF.

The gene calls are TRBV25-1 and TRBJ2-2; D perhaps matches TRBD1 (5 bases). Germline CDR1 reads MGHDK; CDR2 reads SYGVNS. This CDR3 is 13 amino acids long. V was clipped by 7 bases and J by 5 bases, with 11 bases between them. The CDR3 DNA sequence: TGTGCCAGCACTAAAGGGGCGACCGGGGAGCTGTTTTTT. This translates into CASTKGATGELFF.